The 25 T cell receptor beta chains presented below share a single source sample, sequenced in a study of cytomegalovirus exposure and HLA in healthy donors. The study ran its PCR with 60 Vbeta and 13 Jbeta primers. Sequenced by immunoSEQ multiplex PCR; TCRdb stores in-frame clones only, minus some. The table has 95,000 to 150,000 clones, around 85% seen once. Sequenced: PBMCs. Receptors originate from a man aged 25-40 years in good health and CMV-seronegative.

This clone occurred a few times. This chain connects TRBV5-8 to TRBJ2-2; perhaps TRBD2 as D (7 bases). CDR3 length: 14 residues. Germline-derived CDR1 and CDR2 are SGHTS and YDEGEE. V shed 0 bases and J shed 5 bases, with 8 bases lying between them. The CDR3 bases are TGTGCCAGCAGCTTGGAGGGGGGGACCGGGGAGCTGTTTTTT. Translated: CASSLEGGTGELFF.

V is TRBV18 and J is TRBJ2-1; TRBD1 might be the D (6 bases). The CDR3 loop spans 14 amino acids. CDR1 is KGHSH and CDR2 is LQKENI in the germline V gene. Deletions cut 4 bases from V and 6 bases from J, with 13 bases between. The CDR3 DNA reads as TGTGCCAGCTCACGGGAACAGGGAATCAATGAGCAGTTCTTC. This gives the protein CASSREQGINEQFF.

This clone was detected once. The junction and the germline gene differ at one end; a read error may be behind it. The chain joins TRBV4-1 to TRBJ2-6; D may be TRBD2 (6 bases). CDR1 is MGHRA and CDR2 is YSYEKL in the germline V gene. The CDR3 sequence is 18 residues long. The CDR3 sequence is CASSQGIAAPSGANGLTF. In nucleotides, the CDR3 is TGCGCCAGCAGCCAAGGCATAGCGGCGCCCTCTGGGGCCAACGGCCTGACTTTC.

The CDR3 sequence: CASSLGIHNEQFF. The DNA of the CDR3 is TGCGCCAGCAGCTTGGGTATCCACAATGAGCAGTTCTTC. The chain uses TRBV5-1 and TRBJ2-1; D remains unclear. Germline CDR1 SGHRS, CDR2 YFSETQ. The V and J ends lost 0 bases and 5 bases respectively, with 6 bases between them. This CDR3 has 13 amino acids.

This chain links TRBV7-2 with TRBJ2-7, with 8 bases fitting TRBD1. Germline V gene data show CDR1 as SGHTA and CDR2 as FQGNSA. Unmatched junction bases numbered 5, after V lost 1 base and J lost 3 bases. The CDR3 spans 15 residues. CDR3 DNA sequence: TGTGCCAGCAGCTTAGGGCAGGGGGCGGTCTACGAGCAGTACTTC. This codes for CASSLGQGAVYEQYF.

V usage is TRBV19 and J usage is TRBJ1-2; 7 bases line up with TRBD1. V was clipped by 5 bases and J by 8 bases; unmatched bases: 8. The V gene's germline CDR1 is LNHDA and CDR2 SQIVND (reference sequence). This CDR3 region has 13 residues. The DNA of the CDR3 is TGTGCCAGTAGTGGGACAGTGCCCTGGGGCTACACCTTC. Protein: CASSGTVPWGYTF.

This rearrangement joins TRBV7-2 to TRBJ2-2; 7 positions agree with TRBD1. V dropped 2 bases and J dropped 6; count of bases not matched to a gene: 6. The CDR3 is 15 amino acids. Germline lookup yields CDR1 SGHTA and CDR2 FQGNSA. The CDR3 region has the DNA TGTGCCAGCAGCTTAAGCAAGGGGGCGGCCGGGGAGCTGTTTTTT. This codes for CASSLSKGAAGELFF.

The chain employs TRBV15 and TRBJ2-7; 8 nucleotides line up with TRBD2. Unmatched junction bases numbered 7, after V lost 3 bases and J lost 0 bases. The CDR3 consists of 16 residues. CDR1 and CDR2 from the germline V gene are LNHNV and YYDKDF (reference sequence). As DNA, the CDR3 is TGTGCCACCAGCAGTCTGACGGGGGGGAACTCCTACGAGCAGTACTTC. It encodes CATSSLTGGNSYEQYF.

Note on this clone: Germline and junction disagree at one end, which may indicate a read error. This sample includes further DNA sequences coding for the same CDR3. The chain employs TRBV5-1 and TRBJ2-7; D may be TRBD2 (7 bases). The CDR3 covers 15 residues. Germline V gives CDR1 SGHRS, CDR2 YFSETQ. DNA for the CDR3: TGCGCCAGTAGCTTGGCCGCGGGGGCCCCCTACGAGCAGTACTTC. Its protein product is CASSLAAGAPYEQYF.

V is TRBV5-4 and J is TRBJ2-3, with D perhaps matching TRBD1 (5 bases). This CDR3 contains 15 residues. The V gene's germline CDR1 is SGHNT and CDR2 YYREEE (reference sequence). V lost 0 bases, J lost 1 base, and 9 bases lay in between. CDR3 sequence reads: CASSLVVGGTDTQYF. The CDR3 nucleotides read TGTGCCAGCAGCTTGGTTGTAGGGGGCACAGATACGCAGTATTTT.

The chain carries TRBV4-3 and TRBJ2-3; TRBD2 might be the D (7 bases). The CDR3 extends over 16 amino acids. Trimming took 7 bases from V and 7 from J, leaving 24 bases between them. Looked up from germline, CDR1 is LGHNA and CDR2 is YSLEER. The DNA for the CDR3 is TGCGCCAGCACCCACTTGGTGGGGGGGCCAACGCATACGCAGTATTTT. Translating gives CASTHLVGGPTHTQYF.

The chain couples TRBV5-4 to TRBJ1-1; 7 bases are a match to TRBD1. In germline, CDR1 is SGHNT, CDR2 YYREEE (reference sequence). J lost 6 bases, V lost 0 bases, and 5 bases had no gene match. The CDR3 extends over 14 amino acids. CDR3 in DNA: TGTGCCAGCAGCTTGGAACAGGGGAGCGCTGAAGCTTTCTTT. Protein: CASSLEQGSAEAFF. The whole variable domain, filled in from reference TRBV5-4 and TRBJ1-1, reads ETGVTQSPTHLIKTRGQQVTLRCSSQSGHNTVSWYQQALGQGPQFIFQYYREEENGRGNFPPRFSGLQFPNYSSELNVNALELDDSALYLCASSLEQGSAEAFFGQGTRLTVV.

The CDR3 DNA is TGTGCCAGCAGTTTACTTGGGGGGGCAAGCACAGATACGCAGTATTTT. It encodes CASSLLGGASTDTQYF. The J gene is TRBJ2-3, the V gene TRBV28; tentative D call: TRBD2 (7 bases). Trimming stripped 2 bases from V and 0 bases from J, with 12 bases between. The CDR3 has 16 residues. Germline V gene lookup returns CDR1 MDHEN and CDR2 SYDVKM.

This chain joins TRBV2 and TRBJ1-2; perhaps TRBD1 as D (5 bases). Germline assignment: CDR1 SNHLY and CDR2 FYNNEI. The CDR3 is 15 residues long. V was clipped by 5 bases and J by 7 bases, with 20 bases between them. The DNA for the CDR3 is TGTGCCAGCAGTTCCCAGTGGGAGGGCGGGGGTGGCTACACCTTC. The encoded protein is CASSSQWEGGGGYTF.

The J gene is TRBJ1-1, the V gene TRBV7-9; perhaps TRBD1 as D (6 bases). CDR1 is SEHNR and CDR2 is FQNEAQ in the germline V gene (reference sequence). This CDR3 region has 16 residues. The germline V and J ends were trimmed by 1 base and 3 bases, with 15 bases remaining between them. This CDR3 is CASSLEVGGGYTEAFF. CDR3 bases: TGTGCCAGCAGCTTAGAGGTAGGGGGTGGTTACACTGAAGCTTTCTTT. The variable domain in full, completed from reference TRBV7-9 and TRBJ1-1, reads DTGVSQNPRHKITKRGQNVTFRCDPISEHNRLYWYRQTLGQGPEFLTYFQNEAQLEKSRLLSDRFSAERPKGSFSTLEIQRTEQGDSAMYLCASSLEVGGGYTEAFFGQGTRLTVV.

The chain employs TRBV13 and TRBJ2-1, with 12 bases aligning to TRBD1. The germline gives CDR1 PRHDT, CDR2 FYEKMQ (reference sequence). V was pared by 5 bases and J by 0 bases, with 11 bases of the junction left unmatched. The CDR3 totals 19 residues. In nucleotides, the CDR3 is TGTGCCAGCAGCCCACGTGGGACAGGGGGCGGGAGCTCCTACAATGAGCAGTTCTTC. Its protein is CASSPRGTGGGSSYNEQFF. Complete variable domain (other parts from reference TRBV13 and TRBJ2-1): AAGVIQSPRHLIKEKRETATLKCYPIPRHDTVYWYQQGPGQDPQFLISFYEKMQSDKGSIPDRFSAQQFSDYHSELNMSSLELGDSALYFCASSPRGTGGGSSYNEQFFGPGTRLTVL.

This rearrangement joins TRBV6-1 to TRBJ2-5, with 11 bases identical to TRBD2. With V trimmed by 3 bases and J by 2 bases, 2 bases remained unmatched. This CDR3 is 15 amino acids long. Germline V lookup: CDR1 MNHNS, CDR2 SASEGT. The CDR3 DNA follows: TGTGCCAGCAGTGAGGTAGCGGGGGGGCAAGAGACCCAGTACTTC. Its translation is CASSEVAGGQETQYF.

For the CDR3, the DNA is TGTGCCAGCAGCTTAGACCGGGACAGGGACTACGAGCAGTACTTC. Its translation: CASSLDRDRDYEQYF. This chain uses TRBV11-3 with TRBJ2-5; 9 bases agree with TRBD1. The end of the DNA aligns better with TRBJ2-7, so the J call may be wrong. The CDR3 has 15 residues. Germline V gene data show CDR1 as SGHNT and CDR2 as YENEEA.

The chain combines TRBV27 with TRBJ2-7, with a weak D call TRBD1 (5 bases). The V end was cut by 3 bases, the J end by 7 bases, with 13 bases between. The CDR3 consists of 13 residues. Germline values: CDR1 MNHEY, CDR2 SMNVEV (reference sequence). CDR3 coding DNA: TGTGCCAGCAGTTTCTTGCAGGGCTTGGAGCAGTACTTC. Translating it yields CASSFLQGLEQYF.

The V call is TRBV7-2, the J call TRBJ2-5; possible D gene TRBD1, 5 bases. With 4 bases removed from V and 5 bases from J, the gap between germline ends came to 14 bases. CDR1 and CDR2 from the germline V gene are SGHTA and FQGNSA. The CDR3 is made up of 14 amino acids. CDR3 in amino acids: CASSWGSPGETQYF. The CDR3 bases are TGTGCCAGCAGCTGGGGCAGCCCAGGGGAGACCCAGTACTTC. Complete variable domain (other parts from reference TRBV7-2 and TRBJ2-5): GAGVSQSPSNKVTEKGKDVELRCDPISGHTALYWYRQSLGQGLEFLIYFQGNSAPDKSGLPSDRFSAERTGGSVSTLTIQRTQQEDSAVYLCASSWGSPGETQYFGPGTRLLVL.

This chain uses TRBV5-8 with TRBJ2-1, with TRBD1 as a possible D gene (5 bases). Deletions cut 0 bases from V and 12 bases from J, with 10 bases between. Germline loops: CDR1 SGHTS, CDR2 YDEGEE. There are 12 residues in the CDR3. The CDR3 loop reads CASSLVPGSQFF. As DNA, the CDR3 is TGTGCCAGCAGCTTGGTTCCAGGGTCGCAGTTCTTC.

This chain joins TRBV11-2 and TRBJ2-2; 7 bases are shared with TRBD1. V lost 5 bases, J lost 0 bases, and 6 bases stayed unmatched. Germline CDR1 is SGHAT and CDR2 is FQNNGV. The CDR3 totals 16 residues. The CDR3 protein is CASSATGTANTGELFF. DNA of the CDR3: TGTGCCAGCAGCGCTACCGGGACAGCGAACACCGGGGAGCTGTTTTTT.

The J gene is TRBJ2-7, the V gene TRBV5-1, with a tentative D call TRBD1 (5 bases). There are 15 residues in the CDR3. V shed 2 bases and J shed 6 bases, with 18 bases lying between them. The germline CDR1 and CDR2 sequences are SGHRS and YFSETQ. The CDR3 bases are TGCGCCAGCAGCTTATCAGGGATCCGGGTGGGCGAGCAGTACTTC. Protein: CASSLSGIRVGEQYF.

The CDR3 spells CASTEADWYQETQYF. The CDR3 DNA reads TGTGCCAGCACCGAGGCAGACTGGTACCAAGAGACCCAGTACTTC. V gene TRBV7-9 combines with J gene TRBJ2-5; D unresolved. This CDR3 has 15 residues. Germline V CDR1 and CDR2: SEHNR, FQNEAQ (reference sequence). V gave up 7 bases and J gave up 0 bases, with 15 bases separating them. The full variable domain, in which reference TRBV7-9 and TRBJ2-5 provide the parts outside the CDR3, is DTGVSQNPRHKITKRGQNVTFRCDPISEHNRLYWYRQTLGQGPEFLTYFQNEAQLEKSRLLSDRFSAERPKGSFSTLEIQRTEQGDSAMYLCASTEADWYQETQYFGPGTRLLVL.

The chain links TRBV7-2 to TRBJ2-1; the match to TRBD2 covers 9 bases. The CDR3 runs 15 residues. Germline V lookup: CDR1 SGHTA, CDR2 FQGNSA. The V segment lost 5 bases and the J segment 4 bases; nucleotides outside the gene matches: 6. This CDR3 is CASSRAGGGYNEQFF. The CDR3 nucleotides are TGTGCCAGCAGCCGAGCGGGGGGAGGATACAATGAGCAGTTCTTC. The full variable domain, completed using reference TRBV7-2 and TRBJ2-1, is GAGVSQSPSNKVTEKGKDVELRCDPISGHTALYWYRQSLGQGLEFLIYFQGNSAPDKSGLPSDRFSAERTGGSVSTLTIQRTQQEDSAVYLCASSRAGGGYNEQFFGPGTRLTVL.